This T cell receptor (beta chain) comes out of a study of T cell responses to AZD1222 COVID-19 vaccine. Study observations and caveats: Only five to seven individuals given AZD1222 were seropositive at baseline.

A note on this clone: Its antigen is as yet unknown.

Sequenced by immunoSEQ multiplex PCR; TCRdb stores in-frame clones only, minus some. The sample holds 110,000 to 150,000 clones, about 93% seen once. CDR3 length: 15 amino acids. CDR1 and CDR2 (germline): SGDLS, YYNGEE. The V end was cut by 3 bases, the J end by 1 base, with 8 bases between. Here the sequenced sample was peripheral blood, taken on day 0 of AZD1222 vaccination. This chain links TRBV9 with TRBJ2-6; D is uncertain. The clonotype comes from an adult in good health. In DNA form, the CDR3 reads TGTGCCAGCAGCGCCTGGGATTCTGGGGCCAACGTCCTGACTTTC. It translates to CASSAWDSGANVLTF.